Listed below are T cell receptor beta chains from one sample, sequenced in a study of blood T cell repertoires in COVID-19. Using immunoSEQ multiplex PCR, the repertoire was profiled, and TCRdb retains in-frame clones only, with some absent. This sample has 150,000 or so clones, with around 86% found just once. The specimen was peripheral blood. These receptors were taken from a man aged 55-75 years with COVID-19, enrolled during active disease. CDR3s include the opening cysteine and the closing phenylalanine or tryptophan.

V,length,CDR3
TRBV5-1,16,CASSDVSGSYTDTQYF
TRBV3-1/TRBV3-2,13,CASSKTGSYEQYF
TRBV24-1,16,CATSDFDSGDYNEQFF
TRBV28,15,CASSWDRTGEETQYF
TRBV6-9,14,CAGHSGVFYNEQFF
TRBV4-2,16,CASSQDSGGSYNEQFF
TRBV28,16,CASSPQAGQGAGEQYF
TRBV7-3,15,CASSLMAGGIYGYTF
TRBV5-4,16,CASSLELAANTGELFF
TRBV7-9,17,CASSPTGANSGANVLTF
TRBV2,15,CASREYTSGRDTQYF
TRBV19,13,CASSSGGSYGYTF
TRBV14,15,CASSQVRAGNSPLHF
TRBV7-2,15,CASSARTSGSYEQYF